One and the same sample provided the 25 T cell receptor beta chains below, sequenced in a study of beta chain features in type 1 diabetes. General study results and limits: In all four CD4+ subsets, TCRB CDR3 length was significantly, moderately reduced in type 1 diabetes.

No antigens are known for them. Expressed TCRB transcripts got sequenced, as all isolated RNA was reverse transcribed. Measured with immunoSEQ multiplex PCR; TCRdb has only the in-frame clones, and not every one. The sample records some 160,000 clones, roughly 10% being singletons. The sample comprised central memory CD4+ T cells from blood. The receptors here all came from a young woman with type 1 diabetes.

This chain joins TRBV7-8 and TRBJ2-5, with D maybe TRBD2 (5 bases). This CDR3 region has 12 residues. Germline CDR1 reads SGHVS; CDR2 reads FQNEAQ. Trimming removed 8 bases from V and 4 bases from J, with 11 bases in between. The CDR3 loop reads CASRDAIETQYF. CDR3 DNA: TGTGCCAGCCGGGATGCGATAGAGACCCAGTACTTC.

The genes are TRBV4-1 and TRBJ2-1, with 9 bases matching TRBD2. V lost 3 bases to trimming and J lost 2 bases; unmatched junction nucleotides: 11. CDR1 MGHRA and CDR2 YSYEKL come from the germline V gene. The CDR3 covers 18 residues. The CDR3, as DNA: TGCGCCAGCAGCCAGGGCCTAGCGGGATCGACAGCCTACAATGAGCAGTTCTTC. Protein sequence: CASSQGLAGSTAYNEQFF.

This clone was seen more than once but under ten times. The chain employs TRBV29-1 and TRBJ1-5, with a weak D call TRBD1 (5 bases). V was clipped by 1 base and J by 7 bases, with 11 bases between them. Per germline, CDR1 SQVTM and CDR2 ANQGSEA. The CDR3 extends over 13 amino acids. CDR3 protein: CSVEVGTGQPQHF. CDR3 sequence (DNA): TGCAGCGTTGAAGTAGGTACAGGACAGCCCCAGCATTTT.

This clone was found a few times. This chain joins TRBV6-6 and TRBJ2-5, with unresolved D. Looked up from germline, CDR1 is MNHNY and CDR2 is SVGAGI (reference sequence). This CDR3 spans 14 amino acids. With 0 bases removed from V and 2 bases from J, the gap between germline ends came to 7 bases. The CDR3 loop reads CASSYSNGQETQYF. CDR3 DNA: TGTGCCAGCAGTTACTCAAACGGTCAAGAGACCCAGTACTTC.

This clone turned up a few times. The gene calls are TRBV19 and TRBJ2-1; 12 positions agree with TRBD2. J lost 7 bases, V lost 6 bases, and 7 bases had no gene match. Germline values: CDR1 LNHDA, CDR2 SQIVND (reference sequence). The CDR3 loop spans 15 amino acids. The CDR3 loop is CASSSSGRGGNEQFF. The CDR3 DNA reads as TGTGCCAGTAGCTCTAGCGGGAGGGGCGGTAATGAGCAGTTCTTC.

The chain uses TRBV13 and TRBJ2-1; the D is unclear. The CDR3 extends over 17 amino acids. Trimming left V 5 bases short and J 0 bases short, with 17 bases between. Germline CDR1 reads PRHDT; CDR2 reads FYEKMQ (reference sequence). The CDR3 DNA reads TGTGCCAGCAGCCGACGACCAGACTTTCTCTCCTACAATGAGCAGTTCTTC. This sequence encodes CASSRRPDFLSYNEQFF.

This clone was detected a few times. The chain recombines TRBV4-1 with TRBJ2-7; D gene ambiguous. The germline V gene has CDR1 MGHRA and CDR2 YSYEKL. V was shortened by 1 base and J by 2 bases, with 12 bases between the two germline ends. The CDR3 totals 15 residues. As DNA, the CDR3 is TGCGCCAGCAGCCAAGGTCAGGTCCGAGCCTACGAGCAGTACTTC. This translates into CASSQGQVRAYEQYF.

In this sample, this clone turned up a few times. V is TRBV5-4 and J is TRBJ1-1; 8 bases fit TRBD1. V trimming: 4 bases; J trimming: 7 bases; junction bases outside the gene matches: 6. CDR3 size: 13 residues. Germline V gives CDR1 SGHNT, CDR2 YYREEE (reference sequence). The CDR3 sequence: CASSIDRGGEAFF. The CDR3 DNA reads TGTGCCAGCAGCATCGACAGGGGTGGTGAAGCTTTCTTT.

V and J are TRBV5-1 and TRBJ2-5; TRBD2 might be the D (6 bases). This CDR3 has 14 residues. Trimming cost V 5 bases and J 2 bases, with 13 bases left between them. The germline gives CDR1 SGHRS, CDR2 YFSETQ. CDR3 nucleotides: TGCGCCAGCAGGCGAGGGACTTTACAAGAGACCCAGTACTTC. It codes for CASRRGTLQETQYF.

This rearrangement joins TRBV7-8 to TRBJ1-4; D might be TRBD1 (5 bases). Trimming took 5 bases from V and 7 from J, leaving 8 bases between them. Germline V gene data show CDR1 as SGHVS and CDR2 as FQNEAQ. This CDR3 has 12 residues. The DNA of the CDR3 is TGTGCCAGCAGCGCCGACAGTGAAAAACTGTTTTTT. Translating gives CASSADSEKLFF.

The chain employs TRBV5-1 and TRBJ2-3; 7 bases align to TRBD1. Germline V lookup: CDR1 SGHRS, CDR2 YFSETQ. V shed 4 bases and J 2 bases; nucleotides not matched to a gene: 7. The CDR3 is 15 residues long. The CDR3 loop is CASSGGQAYTDTQYF. DNA of the CDR3: TGCGCCAGCAGCGGAGGACAGGCCTACACAGATACGCAGTATTTT.

This clone was seen at least ten times. The chain carries TRBV13 and TRBJ2-7, with a possible D match to TRBD1 (6 bases). CDR3 length: 13 amino acids. Germline CDR1 reads PRHDT; CDR2 reads FYEKMQ (reference sequence). The V gene lost 3 bases and the J gene lost 3 bases, with 9 bases spanning the gap. The CDR3: CASSFNRVYEQYF. The CDR3 bases are TGTGCCAGCAGCTTTAACAGGGTCTACGAGCAGTACTTC. Filled out from reference TRBV13 and TRBJ2-7, the complete variable domain reads AAGVIQSPRHLIKEKRETATLKCYPIPRHDTVYWYQQGPGQDPQFLISFYEKMQSDKGSIPDRFSAQQFSDYHSELNMSSLELGDSALYFCASSFNRVYEQYFGPGTRLTVT.

The rearrangement joins TRBV7-2 to TRBJ2-7; TRBD2 is a possible D gene (5 bases). Trimming removed 5 bases at V and 10 bases at J, with 12 bases between. The CDR3 covers 11 residues. Looked up from germline, CDR1 is SGHTA and CDR2 is FQGNSA. CDR3 in DNA: TGTGCCAGCAGCCCCTTTCGGGGTCAGTACTTC. This encodes CASSPFRGQYF.

The gene calls are TRBV7-3 and TRBJ1-2, with D perhaps TRBD1 (5 bases). Germline lookup yields CDR1 SGHTA and CDR2 FQGTGA. The CDR3 consists of 15 residues. V was cut by 0 bases and J by 0 bases, with 8 bases left in between. CDR3 amino acids: CASSLTRASNYGYTF. For the CDR3, the DNA is TGTGCCAGCAGCTTAACCAGGGCGTCTAACTATGGCTACACCTTC.

This clone came up a few times. Other DNA sequences in the sample encode the same CDR3. The J gene is TRBJ1-5, the V gene TRBV2; the match to TRBD1 covers 9 bases. With 3 bases clipped from V and 2 bases from J, the junction kept 2 bases outside the gene matches. This CDR3 has 15 amino acids. The germline gives CDR1 SNHLY, CDR2 FYNNEI. DNA for the CDR3: TGTGCCAGCAGTGATAGGACAGGGGGCAATCAGCCCCAGCATTTT. It is translated as CASSDRTGGNQPQHF.

The rearrangement links TRBV9 to TRBJ1-3; a possible D gene is TRBD1 (5 bases). The CDR3 extends over 16 amino acids. In germline, CDR1 is SGDLS, CDR2 YYNGEE. V lost 0 bases and J 0 bases, leaving 10 bases between the germline ends. This CDR3 is CASSVAADSSGNTIYF. The DNA for the CDR3 is TGTGCCAGCAGCGTAGCGGCAGACAGCTCTGGAAACACCATATATTTT.

The table lists this clone with a few counts. This rearrangement joins TRBV29-1 to TRBJ1-2; D might be TRBD1 (5 bases). Trimming pared 1 base from V and 6 bases from J, leaving 12 bases between. The CDR3 has 13 residues. The germline V gene encodes CDR1 SQVTM and CDR2 ANQGSEA. The DNA for the CDR3 is TGCAGCGTTGAAGCCAGGGAGGGGCATGGCTACACCTTC. Translated, it gives CSVEAREGHGYTF. Full variable domain (rest looked up from reference TRBV29-1 and TRBJ1-2): SAVISQKPSRDICQRGTSLTIQCQVDSQVTMMFWYRQQPGQSLTLIATANQGSEATYESGFVIDKFPISRPNLTFSTLTVSNMSPEDSSIYLCSVEAREGHGYTFGSGTRLTVV.

The rearrangement links TRBV2 to TRBJ1-2; a weak D match, TRBD1 (6 bases). In germline, CDR1 is SNHLY, CDR2 FYNNEI. Trimming removed 1 base at V and 1 base at J, with 10 bases between. The CDR3 loop spans 15 amino acids. CDR3 protein: CASSEGQGYNYGYTF. The CDR3 DNA sequence: TGTGCCAGCAGTGAAGGTCAGGGGTATAACTATGGCTACACCTTC.

The chain combines TRBV6-5 with TRBJ1-1, with D perhaps TRBD1 (5 bases). V was cut by 0 bases and J by 3 bases, with 8 bases left in between. Germline CDR1 reads MNHEY; CDR2 reads SVGAGI. There are 14 residues in the CDR3. The CDR3 DNA reads as TGTGCCAGCAGTTACTCGGGCAGGGACACTGAAGCTTTCTTT. The encoded protein is CASSYSGRDTEAFF.

The sample holds a few counts of this clone. V is TRBV6-1 and J is TRBJ1-5; D is undetermined. The germline CDR1 and CDR2 sequences are MNHNS and SASEGT. V lost 5 bases and J 5 bases, leaving 13 bases between the germline ends. The CDR3 is made up of 14 amino acids. CDR3 coding DNA: TGTGCCAGCAGTCCCGACGGGTATTATCAGCCCCAGCATTTT. Protein: CASSPDGYYQPQHF.

This clone was counted between two and nine times. The chain recombines TRBV4-1 with TRBJ2-7, with 8 bases aligning to TRBD1. Unmatched junction bases numbered 7, after V lost 4 bases and J lost 2 bases. Germline values: CDR1 MGHRA, CDR2 YSYEKL. The CDR3 has 15 residues. The CDR3 nucleotides are TGCGCCAGCAGCCTTCTGGAGGGACAGGCCTACGAGCAGTACTTC. It translates to CASSLLEGQAYEQYF.

The chain combines TRBV5-6 with TRBJ2-1, with TRBD1 identical over 7 bases. This CDR3 has 13 amino acids. Looked up from germline, CDR1 is SGHDT and CDR2 is YYEEEE. J lost 9 bases, V lost 4 bases, and 7 bases had no gene match. CDR3: CASSSDRELEQFF. CDR3 bases: TGTGCCAGCAGCAGCGACAGGGAGCTTGAGCAGTTCTTC.

As for this clone: An end of the junction differs from the germline gene, which may be a read error. The rearrangement joins TRBV6-5 to TRBJ2-1; TRBD2 aligns across 8 bases. The CDR3 covers 15 residues. Germline V gene lookup returns CDR1 MNHEY and CDR2 SVGAGI. CDR3 nucleotides: TGTGCCATCAGTGCGGTAGCGGGGTCCTACAATGAGCAGTTCTTC. This gives the protein CAISAVAGSYNEQFF.

J is TRBJ2-7 and V is TRBV7-9; D remains unclear. V shed 5 bases and J shed 5 bases, with 10 bases lying between them. From germline, CDR1 is SEHNR and CDR2 FQNEAQ (reference sequence). The CDR3 sequence is 12 residues long. CDR3 sequence reads: CASSPMVDEQYF. CDR3 DNA sequence: TGTGCCAGCAGCCCCATGGTAGACGAGCAGTACTTC.

This clone occurred a few times. The chain has TRBV7-3 and TRBJ2-1; TRBD1 might be the D (6 bases). The V gene lost 5 bases and the J gene lost 6 bases, with 11 bases spanning the gap. This CDR3 region has 13 residues. The germline V gene encodes CDR1 SGHTA and CDR2 FQGTGA. The CDR3 reads CASSQQGGNEQFF. In DNA form, the CDR3 reads TGTGCCAGCAGCCAACAAGGGGGCAATGAGCAGTTCTTC.